These 22 T cell receptor beta chains were all obtained from the same sample, sequenced in a study of Graves' ophthalmopathy and Graves' hyperthyroidism. The sequenced template was RNA, covering the TCR beta CDR3 region. Investigators did first-round RT-PCR with HTBI primers, then second-round multiplex PCR. TCRdb processed the multiplex PCR reads anew with MiXCR; each CDR3 protein has one entry. In the table there are under 350,000 distinct CDR3 sequences, roughly 15% of which are singletons. The sequenced sample consisted of peripheral blood. The receptors shown here come from an adult man with Graves' ophthalmopathy.

This clonotype was seen at least ten times. The chain joins TRBV15 to TRBJ2-7, with 11 bases lining up with TRBD1. This CDR3 spans 14 amino acids. Germline V CDR1 and CDR2: LNHNV, YYDKDF (reference sequence). V trimming: 7 bases; J trimming: 0 bases; junction bases outside the gene matches: 2. The CDR3 DNA reads as TGTGCCACCAAGGGGACAGGGGGCTCCTACGAGCAGTACTTC. It codes for CATKGTGGSYEQYF.

This clonotype was counted many times. The chain recombines TRBV6-5 with TRBJ1-2; weak D call: TRBD1 (5 bases). This CDR3 is 14 amino acids long. The germline CDR1 and CDR2 sequences are MNHEY and SVGAGI. V shed 0 bases and J shed 8 bases, with 13 bases lying between them. In nucleotides, the CDR3 is TGTGCCAGCAGTTACTCGAGGGATTCAGGGGGCTACACCTTC. Translating it yields CASSYSRDSGGYTF.

This clonotype has ten or more counts. The rearrangement links TRBV6-1 to TRBJ1-5, with D uncertain. From germline, CDR1 is MNHNS and CDR2 SASEGT. The CDR3 is 13 amino acids. V dropped 2 bases and J dropped 3 bases, with 5 bases sitting between them. The CDR3 protein is CASSEMNNQPQHF. CDR3 nucleotides: TGTGCCAGCAGTGAAATGAACAATCAGCCCCAGCATTTT.

This clonotype was seen ten or more times. J is TRBJ1-2 and V is TRBV2, with 7 positions matching TRBD1. Germline CDR1 is SNHLY and CDR2 is FYNNEI. This CDR3 spans 14 amino acids. The junction had 5 bases not matched to a gene; V was cut back by 5 bases and J by 2 bases. CDR3 DNA sequence: TGTGCCAGCAGTAAGAGGACAGGAAACTATGGCTACACCTTC. Amino acids: CASSKRTGNYGYTF. Full variable domain (remainder filled in from reference TRBV2 and TRBJ1-2): EPEVTQTPSHQVTQMGQEVILRCVPISNHLYFYWYRQILGQKVEFLVSFYNNEISEKSEIFDDQFSVERPDGSNFTLKIRSTKLEDSAMYFCASSKRTGNYGYTFGSGTRLTVV.

Many counts were recorded for this clonotype. This chain joins TRBV2 and TRBJ1-6; tentative D call: TRBD1 (5 bases). Per the germline V gene, CDR1 is SNHLY and CDR2 is FYNNEI. The CDR3 runs to 13 residues. Trimming cost V 5 bases and J 10 bases, with 12 bases left between them. The CDR3 loop reads CASSKGIDSPLHF. The CDR3 coding sequence is TGTGCCAGCAGTAAGGGGATAGACTCACCCCTCCACTTT. The full variable domain, rest sourced from reference TRBV2 and TRBJ1-6, is EPEVTQTPSHQVTQMGQEVILRCVPISNHLYFYWYRQILGQKVEFLVSFYNNEISEKSEIFDDQFSVERPDGSNFTLKIRSTKLEDSAMYFCASSKGIDSPLHFGNGTRLTVT.

A word on this clonotype: This may come from a read error, since a much larger clone is one base off. This sequence joins TRBV9 and TRBJ1-2; D possibly corresponds to TRBD1 (5 bases). Trimming pared 0 bases from V and 0 bases from J, leaving 9 bases between. This CDR3 is 15 amino acids long. In germline, CDR1 is SGDLS, CDR2 YYNGEE. The CDR3 sequence: CASSVGPGSNYGYTF. In DNA, the CDR3 is TGTGCCAGCAGCGTAGGTCCAGGGTCTAACTATGGCTACACCTTC.

The rearrangement joins TRBV28 to TRBJ1-2; 9 positions match TRBD1. The CDR3 contains 15 residues. Unmatched junction bases numbered 7, after V lost 4 bases and J lost 4 bases. In germline, CDR1 is MDHEN, CDR2 SYDVKM. The DNA for the CDR3 is TGTGCCAGCAGTTCTTCCGGGACAGGGAGCTATGGCTACACCTTC. Protein: CASSSSGTGSYGYTF.

The sample holds many counts of this clonotype. The CDR3 loop reads CASSSDRALETQYF. CDR3 in DNA: TGTGCCAGCAGTTCGGACAGGGCTCTTGAGACCCAGTACTTC. The chain joins TRBV6-5 to TRBJ2-5, with 8 nucleotides matching TRBD1. The length of the CDR3 is 14 residues. V shed 4 bases, J shed 5 bases, and the junction held 6 bases outside the gene matches. The germline V gene encodes CDR1 MNHEY and CDR2 SVGAGI.

This clonotype was recorded at least ten times. The chain joins TRBV18 to TRBJ1-1, with D unclear. This CDR3 comprises 14 residues. Germline loops: CDR1 KGHSH, CDR2 LQKENI. V lost 5 bases to trimming and J lost 0 bases, with 10 bases between them. CDR3 region: CASSIRKLNTEAFF. The DNA of the CDR3 is TGTGCCAGCTCAATACGGAAGCTGAACACTGAAGCTTTCTTT.

This clonotype has a count of ten or more. The gene calls are TRBV7-2 and TRBJ2-5; TRBD1 aligns across 8 bases. Germline V CDR1 and CDR2: SGHTA, FQGNSA. The CDR3 is made up of 15 amino acids. With 2 bases clipped from V and 2 bases from J, the junction kept 4 bases outside the gene matches. The CDR3 nucleotides read TGTGCCAGCAGCTTATCCGGGACAGGTCAAGAGACCCAGTACTTC. It encodes CASSLSGTGQETQYF.

The V gene is TRBV30, the J gene TRBJ2-2; D is unresolved. Between the trimmed V and J ends, which lost 3 bases and 1 base, there was a span of 9 bases. The CDR3 is 14 residues long. Germline CDR1 and CDR2: GTSNPN and SVGIG (reference sequence). The CDR3 protein is CAWRDIQNTGELFF. CDR3 in DNA: TGTGCCTGGAGGGATATCCAGAACACCGGGGAGCTGTTTTTT. The variable domain in full, completed from reference TRBV30 and TRBJ2-2, reads SQTIHQWPATLVQPVGSPLSLECTVEGTSNPNLYWYRQAAGRGLQLLFYSVGIGQISSEVPQNLSASRPQDRQFILSSKKLLLSDSGFYLCAWRDIQNTGELFFGEGSRLTVL.

This clonotype was counted between two and nine times. The V gene is TRBV30, the J gene TRBJ2-2, with TRBD1 matching 9 bases. Germline V gene data show CDR1 as GTSNPN and CDR2 as SVGIG (reference sequence). The junction had 7 bases not matched to a gene; V was cut back by 2 bases and J by 6 bases. The CDR3 loop spans 15 amino acids. The CDR3 here is CAWSIGQGTAGELFF. Here the CDR3 DNA reads TGTGCCTGGAGTATAGGACAGGGGACTGCCGGGGAGCTGTTTTTT.

About this clonotype: A much larger clone differs by one base, so this may be a read error. The chain is built from TRBV5-4 and TRBJ1-1; 9 positions match TRBD1. The V and J ends lost 6 bases and 6 bases, in that order; junction bases with no gene match: 9. CDR1 is SGHNT, CDR2 YYREEE, per germline (reference sequence). The CDR3 is made up of 14 amino acids. The CDR3 reads CASNTPDRGAEAFF. The CDR3 region has the DNA TGTGCCAGCAACACTCCAGACAGGGGGGCTGAAGCTTTCTTT.

The sample holds many counts of this clonotype. The chain recombines TRBV12-3 or TRBV12-4 with TRBJ1-5; tentative D call: TRBD1 (6 bases). This CDR3 is built from 17 residues. With 5 bases removed from V and 4 bases from J, the gap between germline ends came to 21 bases. The CDR3 here is CASSPLRGIGGNQPQHF. In nucleotides, the CDR3 is TGTGCCAGCAGTCCCCTGAGAGGGATAGGGGGTAATCAGCCCCAGCATTTT.

This clonotype was seen ten or more times. The rearrangement joins TRBV5-1 to TRBJ2-7; D uncertain. Germline V gives CDR1 SGHRS, CDR2 YFSETQ. The CDR3 runs 13 residues. V lost 2 bases, J lost 0 bases, and 6 bases lay in between. The CDR3 nucleotides are TGCGCCAGCAGCTTCTACATCTCCTACGAGCAGTACTTC. It translates to CASSFYISYEQYF.

This clonotype occurred many times. The chain links TRBV20-1 to TRBJ1-5; D remains ambiguous. CDR1 DFQATT and CDR2 SNEGSKA come from the germline V gene (reference sequence). The CDR3 totals 14 residues. Between the trimmed V and J ends, which lost 0 bases and 9 bases, there was a span of 15 bases. CDR3 nucleotide sequence: TGCAGTGCTAGAGAAGCCCGCACTTTTGTGCCCCAGCATTTT. Amino acid sequence: CSAREARTFVPQHF.

In this sample, this clonotype turned up many times. The gene calls are TRBV7-2 and TRBJ2-7, with 11 bases aligning to TRBD2. This CDR3 spans 14 amino acids. Germline V gives CDR1 SGHTA, CDR2 FQGNSA. The trim removed 5 bases at V and 4 bases at J, leaving 4 bases unmatched. DNA of the CDR3: TGTGCCAGCAGCGGGACTAGCGGAATTTACGAGCAGTACTTC. Translation gives CASSGTSGIYEQYF.

This clonotype showed up many times. The chain is built from TRBV11-2 and TRBJ1-1; possible D gene TRBD1, 6 bases. Germline V CDR1 and CDR2: SGHAT, FQNNGV. The ends were cut back, 6 bases at V and 7 bases at J, with 21 bases in the middle. CDR3 length equals 15 residues. CDR3 DNA: TGTGCCAGCAGTGTGCGGGGACAAGTCAATATTGAAGCTTTCTTT. This encodes CASSVRGQVNIEAFF.

This clonotype was recorded many times. This sequence joins TRBV12-3 or TRBV12-4 and TRBJ1-5, with 7 bases fitting TRBD1. The CDR3 consists of 14 residues. V shed 1 base and J 8 bases; nucleotides not matched to a gene: 5. The CDR3 here is CASSLGEGAEPQHF. The CDR3 DNA reads as TGTGCCAGCAGTTTAGGGGAGGGGGCAGAGCCCCAGCATTTT.

This clonotype was counted at least ten times. This rearrangement joins TRBV7-9 to TRBJ1-1; D gene ambiguous. This CDR3 is 12 amino acids long. V was shortened by 3 bases and J by 4 bases, with 6 bases between the two germline ends. CDR1 and CDR2 from the germline V gene are SEHNR and FQNEAQ (reference sequence). The CDR3, as DNA: TGTGCCAGCAGCTTCGTAGGCACTGAAGCTTTCTTT. It codes for CASSFVGTEAFF.

This clonotype was counted ten times or more. The J gene is TRBJ1-2, the V gene TRBV4-1; unclear D gene. The length of the CDR3 is 14 residues. V shed 0 bases and J shed 2 bases, with 7 bases lying between them. Germline V lookup: CDR1 MGHRA, CDR2 YSYEKL. CDR3 residues: CASSQDLENYGYTF. CDR3 nucleotides: TGCGCCAGCAGCCAAGATCTGGAGAACTATGGCTACACCTTC.

This clonotype has ten or more counts. An end of the junction differs from the germline gene, which may be a read error. The genes are TRBV5-1 and TRBJ2-7, with D perhaps TRBD1 (5 bases). The CDR3 length is 13 residues. CDR1 and CDR2 from the germline V gene are SGHRS and YFSETQ. CDR3: CASSFDSSSEQYF. DNA for the CDR3: TGCGCCAGCAGCTTTGACAGTTCCTCCGAGCAGTACTTC. The full variable domain, with the rest looked up from reference TRBV5-1 and TRBJ2-7, is KAGVTQTPRYLIKTRGQQVTLSCSPISGHRSVSWYQQTPGQGLQFLFEYFSETQRNKGNFPGRFSGRQFSNSRSEMNVSTLELGDSALYLCASSFDSSSEQYFGPGTRLTVT.